The clone carrying this TCR beta chain was seen many times. What it recognizes is unknown. This specimen belongs to a study of glioma-infiltrating T cells. The study's findings and limits: Only very few CDR3 sequences appeared in both tissue and blood.

The iRepertoire nested amplicon-rescue multiplex PCR amplified TCR alpha and beta CDR3s from RNA. Input was about 85-450 ng of tissue mRNA or PBMC total RNA. Each CDR3 protein is one row after TCRdb ran MiXCR on the multiplex PCR reads. The sample records 5,000 to 7,000 distinct CDR3 sequences, 35% to 50% being singletons. CDR1 and CDR2 (germline): SGHDT, YYEEEE. This CDR3 comprises 15 residues. Trimming left V 2 bases short and J 4 bases short, with 14 bases between. This clonotype was sampled from a human donor with low-grade glioma or glioblastoma, undergoing nonglioma brain surgery, or in good health (not recorded which). Sequencing input: glioma tissue, nonneoplastic brain tissue, or PBMCs (not recorded which). J is TRBJ2-3 and V is TRBV5-6; D ambiguous. CDR3 in amino acids: CASSFYYGSSDTQYF. The CDR3 nucleotides are TGTGCCAGCAGCTTCTACTACGGCTCCTCAGATACGCAGTATTTT.